The T cell receptor (beta chain) described here comes from a study of CD8+ T cells in alopecia areata (dated by TCRdb to between 2017 and 2018). In the study overall: Treated patients were enrolled in an open-label pilot trial of oral tofacitinib, 5 to 10 mg twice daily, for moderate-to-severe alopecia areata. Patients stayed on tofacitinib for 6 to 18 months and then had 6 months of follow-up off drug so that delayed response and recurrence could be assessed. Disease severity in treated patients was measured with the SALT score, which quantifies the percentage of affected scalp surface area. To study T cell clonal expansion in alopecia areata, the researchers applied high-throughput TCRbeta sequencing to both the C3H/HeJ mouse model and human patients. Human TCRbeta sequencing covered scalp tissue and sorted CD4+ and CD8+ peripheral blood T cells from patchy and totalis/universalis alopecia areata patients and healthy controls. Biopsies were taken from tofacitinib-treated patients at baseline and at 4 and 24 weeks of treatment, and a later scalp biopsy was taken in several of the tofacitinib-treated patients. Scalp clonality was compared among normal scalp (n=4), patchy alopecia areata scalp (n=8), and alopecia totalis/universalis scalp (n=8). RNA was extracted with the PAXgene miRNA kit for fixed scalp, the miRNeasy kit for PBMCs, and the RNeasy kit for mouse skin. TCRbeta CDR3 regions were amplified by immunoSEQ multiplex PCR with 35 Vbeta forward and 13 Jbeta reverse primers.

CDR1 and CDR2 were assigned from the germline V gene as SGHRS and YFSETQ. From its cysteine to its phenylalanine, the CDR3 spans 15 amino acids. The entry retains the CDR3 DNA only, 45 bases that are in frame from base 1. V gives up 0 bases and J gives up 6 bases, and the segment between their germline ends measures 14 bases. The library was prepared using the immunoSEQ multiplex PCR assay. RNA was extracted from all samples and reverse transcribed into cDNA as template for TCR sequencing. First-strand cDNA was synthesized with SuperScript III using a 2:1 mix of oligo-dT and random hexamers. Amplification bias was assessed with a synthetic immune receptor repertoire, and residual bias was removed computationally. Turning to the authors' computational methods: Raw reads were preprocessed to remove errors, and CDR3 was defined by IMGT conventions from the conserved cysteine to phenylalanine. Clonality was computed by normalizing Shannon entropy by log2 of the number of productive unique TCRs and subtracting the result from 1. Scalp TCRbeta sequences were cross-referenced with sorted blood CD4 and CD8 repertoires so that the CD4 or CD8 identity of scalp clones could be inferred. TCRdb's version of the immuneACCESS table is confined to in-frame rearrangements and falls short of the full clone set. An unresolved V gene accounts for under half of the shortfall where checked; the remainder is of unknown origin. The V and J calls and clone size are taken from that table; D and trimming were inferred from the DNA. Counted in this sample were around 290,000 clones; nearly 60% of them appeared once. Together, the top ten hold approximately 1.7% of the sample.

Taken with the paper, the label for time point translates to: about 25 weeks on oral tofacitinib. Interpreted using the paper, the treatment or condition label stands for: oral pan-JAK inhibitor, 5-10 mg twice daily. Lesional scalp punch biopsies and peripheral blood were collected from alopecia areata patients. PBMCs were isolated by density centrifugation and stained for CD3, CD4 and CD8, after which CD4+ and CD8+ T cells were sorted on a FACSAria. This clone appeared a few times. No cognate antigen has been identified for it. No much larger clone exists at a distance of one base, and base qualities are not known. The study at large found these results: Scalp TCR repertoire analysis is complicated because resident alphabeta T cells in normal human skin are also sequenced, whereas mouse skin is dominated by gammadelta T cells. Compared with normal scalp, lesional scalp had higher clonality and more expanded CD8+ clones, particularly in alopecia totalis/universalis, a pattern that suggests antigenic drive. Many expanded lesional clones persisted in scalp and blood during tofacitinib treatment, which may partly explain relapse after stopping treatment. Because the treated cohort was small and included a single nonresponder, larger studies are needed to assess links between baseline CD8+ expansion and response. Scalp clonality and the number of expanded CD8+ clones among the top 100 scalp clones were significantly decreased by tofacitinib. Shared TCR sequences between patients were less evident than in mice, which may be partly attributable to HLA diversity in the patient population.

Rearrangement joined TRBV5-1 to TRBJ2-3; the D gene may be TRBD1 or TRBD2, since each aligns over 5 bases. The sequence derives from a human donor with alopecia areata. The sample here was CD4+ T cells sorted from blood, taken at week 24, from a patient treated with tofacitinib. Here is the DNA: TGCGCCAGCAGCTTGGCCGGGGCCCCCAGCGATACGCAGTATTTT. This gives the protein CASSLAGAPSDTQYF. Joined to the reference TRBV5-1 and TRBJ2-3 proteins, this CDR3 gives the full variable domain: KAGVTQTPRYLIKTRGQQVTLSCSPISGHRSVSWYQQTPGQGLQFLFEYFSETQRNKGNFPGRFSGRQFSNSRSEMNVSTLELGDSALYLCASSLAGAPSDTQYFGPGTRLTVL.